This paragraph covers one T cell receptor (beta chain) sequence. Measured with immunoSEQ multiplex PCR; TCRdb has only the in-frame clones, and not every one. This sample has tens of thousands of clones; around 96% occur once, and the top ten carry about 2.5%. The data belong to a study of T cell changes during pregnancy in multiple sclerosis. J lost 4 bases, V lost 6 bases, and 11 bases had no gene match. CDR1 is SNHLY and CDR2 is FYNNEI in the germline V gene. The CDR3 sequence is 15 residues long. The chain links TRBV2 to TRBJ2-7; TRBD2 agrees at 8 bases. The material sequenced was CD8+ T cells from peripheral blood mononuclear cells, taken after pregnancy. The origin of this receptor is a female donor with multiple sclerosis, enrolled in a pregnancy study. The CDR3 region is CASSGTGGRRYEQYF. The DNA for the CDR3 is TGTGCCAGCAGCGGGACCGGCGGGAGGAGGTACGAGCAGTACTTC.